This T cell receptor (beta chain) was identified during a study of breast tumors, draining lymph nodes, adjacent tissues. Broader study findings: Compared with basal-like, luminal-like tumors shared significantly more repertoire with nontumor tissue. Most tumor T cells seemingly derive from lymph node, then expand in tumor. The lymph node origin of tumor T cells was framed as consistent with a hypothesis, not demonstrated. Tumors had less TCR diversity than lymph nodes, more than nontumor tissue.

This clonotype came up many times. Its antigen remains unknown. Samples came from axillary lymph nodes draining the breast cancer. Trimming removed 3 bases at V and 1 base at J, with 12 bases between. Germline lookup yields CDR1 SGHRS and CDR2 YFSETQ. The CDR3 is 15 residues long. From the multiplex PCR reads, TCRdb called clonotypes with MiXCR, one entry per CDR3 protein. The sample shows 250,000 or so distinct CDR3 sequences, 30% of them seen only once. The V gene is TRBV5-1, the J gene TRBJ2-3, with D possibly being TRBD1 (6 bases). Sequenced sample: axillary lymph node tissue. The clonotype was recovered from a female donor with breast cancer. Some clones in this sample may be carry-over from other donors' samples. CDR3 loop: CASSWGRLRTDTQYF. CDR3 in DNA: TGCGCCAGCAGCTGGGGGCGGCTACGCACAGATACGCAGTATTTT.